This T cell receptor (beta chain) stems from a study of OX40 agonist ivuxolimab in advanced cancers. As for the study in general: Antecedent anti-PD-1, anti-PD-L1 or anti-CTLA-4 therapy was permissible, with roughly 40% having received some.

In the case of this clone: Antigen specificity is unknown.

On cycle 4 day 1 and cycle 7 day 1, as well as at baseline, blood was sampled. Between the trimmed V and J ends, which lost 5 bases and 7 bases, there was a span of 15 bases. CDR3 length: 13 residues. Per the germline V gene, CDR1 is SQVTM and CDR2 is ANQGSEA. Assay: immunoSEQ multiplex PCR; the TCRdb copy retains only in-frame clones and omits some. The sample includes around 80,000 clones, around 85% of them seen just once. Study conclusions and caveats: Dosing at 0.1 to 3.0 mg/kg was accompanied by clonal expansion of CD4+ and CD8+ blood T cells by week 6.

The receptor was derived from an adult with an advanced solid tumor such as melanoma, head and neck, liver or kidney cancer. The starting material was CD4+ or CD8+ T cells sorted from blood, obtained in a trial of the OX40 agonist ivuxolimab. J is TRBJ2-1 and V is TRBV29-1; D is unclear. For the CDR3, the DNA is TGCAGCGTTCGGACCTTCCTTTGGAATGAGCAGTTCTTC. Translation gives CSVRTFLWNEQFF.